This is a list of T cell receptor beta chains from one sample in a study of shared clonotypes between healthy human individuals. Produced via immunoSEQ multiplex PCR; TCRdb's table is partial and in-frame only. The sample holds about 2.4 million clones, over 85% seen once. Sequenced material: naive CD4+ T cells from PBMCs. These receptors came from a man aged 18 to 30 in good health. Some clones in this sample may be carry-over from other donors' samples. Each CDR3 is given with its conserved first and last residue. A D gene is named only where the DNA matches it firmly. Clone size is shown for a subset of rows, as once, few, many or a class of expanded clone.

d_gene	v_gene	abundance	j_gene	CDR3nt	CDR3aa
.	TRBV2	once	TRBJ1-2	TGTGCCAGCAGCGAAACAGGAAGGGGTTCCAATGGCTACACCTTC	CASSETGRGSNGYTF
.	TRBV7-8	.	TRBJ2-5	TGTGCCAGCAGCCCCACTTGGACCAAACAAGAGACCCAGTACTTC	CASSPTWTKQETQYF
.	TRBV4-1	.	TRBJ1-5	TGCGCCAGCAGCCAAGATGGAAGGGATCAGCCCCAGCATTTT	CASSQDGRDQPQHF
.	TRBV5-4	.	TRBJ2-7	TGTGCCAGCAGCTTGGACACCTCCTACGAGCAGTACTTC	CASSLDTSYEQYF
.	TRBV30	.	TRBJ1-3	TGTGCCTGGATACAGGGTTTTGGAAACACCATATATTTT	CAWIQGFGNTIYF
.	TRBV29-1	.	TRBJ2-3	TGCAGCGTTGAAGCTAGCGGCACAGATACGCAGTATTTT	CSVEASGTDTQYF
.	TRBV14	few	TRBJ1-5	TGTGCCAGCAGCCAAGCGGGGGATCAGCCCCAGCATTTT	CASSQAGDQPQHF
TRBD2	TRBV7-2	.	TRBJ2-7	TGTGCCAGCAGCTTAGCGGCGGGAGGGCCCTACGAGCAGTACTTC	CASSLAAGGPYEQYF
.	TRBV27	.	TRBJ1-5	TGTGCCAGCAGTTTAAAGGCATATAGCAATCAGCCCCAGCATTTT	CASSLKAYSNQPQHF
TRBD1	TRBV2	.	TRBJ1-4	TGTGCCAGCAGAGACCAGGGGGGGACTAATGAAAAACTGTTTTTT	CASRDQGGTNEKLFF
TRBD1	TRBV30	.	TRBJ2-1	TGTGCCTGGACGGCGACAGGGGTCACCTACAATGAGCAGTTCTTC	CAWTATGVTYNEQFF
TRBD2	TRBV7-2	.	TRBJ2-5	TGTGCCAGCAGCTCACCACTCCAAGCGGGAGCACAAGAGACCCAGTACTTC	CASSSPLQAGAQETQYF
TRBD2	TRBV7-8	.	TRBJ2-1	TGTGCCAGCAGCACTAGACTAGCGGCTAGCTCCTACAATGAGCAGTTCTTC	CASSTRLAASSYNEQFF
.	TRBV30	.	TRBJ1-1	TGTGCCTGGGGTCGCAGTCTTAACACTGAAGCTTTCTTT	CAWGRSLNTEAFF
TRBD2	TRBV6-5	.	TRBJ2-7	TGTGCCAGCAGGGCGGGAGGGCTTACCTACGAGCAGTACTTC	CASRAGGLTYEQYF
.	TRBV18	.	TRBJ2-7	TGTGCCAGCTCACCACAGGCGGTGAGCTCCTACGAGCAGTACTTC	CASSPQAVSSYEQYF
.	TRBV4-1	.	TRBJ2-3	TGCGCCAGCAGCCACTATGGGGCGGGGAAAGGAGATACGCAGTATTTT	CASSHYGAGKGDTQYF
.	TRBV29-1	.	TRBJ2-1	TGCAGCGTTGTCGACGCCCGGAGCTCGAATGAGCAGTTCTTC	CSVVDARSSNEQFF
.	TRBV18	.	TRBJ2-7	TGTGCCAGCTCACCACCCAGTGTGGGCCGCGAGCAGTACTTC	CASSPPSVGREQYF